This paragraph covers one T cell receptor (beta chain) sequence. Germline V gene lookup returns CDR1 GTSNPN and CDR2 SVGIG (reference sequence). Trimming removed 2 bases from V and 4 bases from J; junction bases left unmatched: 7. There are 16 residues in the CDR3. The entry originates in a study of blood T cell repertoires in COVID-19. The assay was immunoSEQ multiplex PCR, and TCRdb's table has in-frame clones only and misses some. The sample lists 250,000 to 350,000 clones, roughly 86% occurring once. The origin of this receptor is a woman aged 25-40 years with COVID-19, enrolled during active disease. V gene TRBV30 combines with J gene TRBJ2-1; TRBD1 agrees at 11 bases. The material sequenced was peripheral blood. The chain's CDR3 is CAWSSRDRGTYNEQFF. The CDR3 nucleotides read TGTGCCTGGAGTTCCCGGGACAGGGGGACATACAATGAGCAGTTCTTC. Complete variable domain (other parts from reference TRBV30 and TRBJ2-1): SQTIHQWPATLVQPVGSPLSLECTVEGTSNPNLYWYRQAAGRGLQLLFYSVGIGQISSEVPQNLSASRPQDRQFILSSKKLLLSDSGFYLCAWSSRDRGTYNEQFFGPGTRLTVL.